A selection of T cell receptor beta chains follows, all from one sample in a study of shared clonotypes between healthy human individuals. The data were produced by immunoSEQ multiplex PCR, yet TCRdb's version contains in-frame clones alone and is incomplete. Of some 2 million clones in the sample, about 94% were seen once. Input material: naive CD8+ T cells sorted from blood. All receptors derive from a man between 18 and 29 years old in good health. Both conserved end residues are part of each CDR3. The order of the fields is D gene, J gene, V gene, clone size, CDR3 protein, CDR3 DNA. The D gene is left open where the match is weak. Only part of the rows carry a size: once, few, many, or a class if the clone is expanded.

- | TRBJ2-2 | TRBV7-9 | - | CASIPHIMGESGELFF | TGTGCCAGCATCCCTCATATAATGGGGGAATCCGGGGAGCTGTTTTTT
- | TRBJ1-2 | TRBV7-3 | once | CASSFEQGYGYTF | TGTGCCAGCAGCTTCGAACAGGGATATGGCTACACCTTC
- | TRBJ2-1 | TRBV14 | - | CASSHYVSAGLFF | TGTGCCAGCAGCCATTACGTCTCCGCCGGTCTGTTCTTC
- | TRBJ1-2 | TRBV29-1 | - | CSVDGGGRTRYGYTF | TGCAGCGTTGATGGGGGGGGCAGGACAAGGTATGGCTACACCTTC
- | TRBJ2-7 | TRBV27 | - | CASSLLGGTYEQYF | TGTGCCAGCAGTTTATTGGGGGGAACCTACGAGCAGTACTTC
- | TRBJ1-2 | TRBV11-2 | - | CASSLVGGGYGYTF | TGTGCCAGCAGCTTAGTTGGGGGAGGCTATGGCTACACCTTC
TRBD1 | TRBJ1-4 | TRBV4-1 | - | CASSRPGTGGAGEKLFF | TGCGCCAGCAGCCGCCCCGGGACAGGGGGCGCCGGTGAAAAACTGTTTTTT
- | TRBJ2-7 | TRBV6-1 | - | CASSAPGTSYEQYF | TGTGCCAGCAGTGCTCCGGGGACCTCCTACGAGCAGTACTTC
- | TRBJ2-5 | TRBV18 | - | CASSPPGEQETQYF | TGTGCCAGCTCACCACCGGGGGAACAAGAGACCCAGTACTTC
- | TRBJ2-3 | TRBV5-4 | - | CASTGTAPDTQYF | TGTGCCAGCACCGGGACCGCTCCAGATACGCAGTATTTT
TRBD2 | TRBJ2-3 | TRBV6-5 | - | CASRELAGFTDTQYF | TGTGCCAGCAGGGAACTAGCGGGATTTACAGATACGCAGTATTTT
- | TRBJ2-7 | TRBV2 | few | CASSEVWGRSYEQYF | TGTGCCAGCAGTGAAGTCTGGGGGAGAAGCTACGAGCAGTACTTC
- | TRBJ2-7 | TRBV5-8 | - | CASSLLTDSYEQYF | TGTGCCAGCAGCTTGTTAACAGACTCCTACGAGCAGTACTTC
TRBD1 | TRBJ2-1 | TRBV6-5 | - | CASSYEGQGDNEQFF | TGTGCCAGCAGTTACGAGGGACAGGGTGACAATGAGCAGTTCTTC
- | TRBJ1-3 | TRBV28 | - | CASSLSGVSGNTIYF | TGTGCCAGCAGTTTATCTGGCGTTTCTGGAAACACCATATATTTT
TRBD2 | TRBJ2-3 | TRBV2 | - | CASSFTLAGGLTDTQYF | TGTGCCAGCAGCTTCACACTAGCGGGGGGACTCACAGATACGCAGTATTTT
TRBD1 | TRBJ2-7 | TRBV25-1 | once | CASSELGQGQTYEQYF | TGTGCCAGCAGTGAACTTGGACAGGGCCAAACCTACGAGCAGTACTTC
- | TRBJ2-7 | TRBV6-6 | - | CASSYSSGGNYEQYF | TGTGCCAGCAGTTACTCCAGTGGCGGTAACTACGAGCAGTACTTC
- | TRBJ1-1 | TRBV28 | - | CASSSGMNTEAFF | TGTGCCAGCAGTTCAGGGATGAACACTGAAGCTTTCTTT
TRBD2 | TRBJ2-3 | TRBV11-2 | - | CASSLNLAGASTDTQYF | TGTGCCAGCAGCTTAAACCTAGCGGGAGCTAGCACAGATACGCAGTATTTT
TRBD1 | TRBJ1-1 | TRBV5-1 | - | CASSKGTGPEAFF | TGCGCCAGCAGCAAAGGGACAGGCCCGGAAGCTTTCTTT
- | TRBJ1-4 | TRBV16 | - | CASSFGATNEKLFF | TGTGCCAGCAGTTTCGGGGCAACTAATGAAAAACTGTTTTTT
- | TRBJ1-2 | TRBV18 | - | CASSPARVGSNYGYTF | TGTGCCAGCTCACCAGCCAGGGTGGGGTCCAACTATGGCTACACCTTC
- | TRBJ2-1 | TRBV6-5 | - | CASRPDGYNEQFF | TGTGCCAGCAGGCCGGACGGATACAATGAGCAGTTCTTC
- | TRBJ1-1 | TRBV5-6 | - | CASSSRTLMNTEAFF | TGTGCCAGCAGCTCTCGGACACTCATGAACACTGAAGCTTTCTTT
- | TRBJ1-1 | TRBV18 | - | CASSPPAPFIKADGTEAFF | TGTGCCAGCTCACCACCGGCTCCCTTCATCAAGGCGGATGGGACTGAAGCTTTCTTT
- | TRBJ1-4 | TRBV10-1 | - | CASSEGLGEKLFF | TGCGCCAGCAGTGAAGGCCTAGGTGAAAAACTGTTTTTT
TRBD1 | TRBJ1-2 | TRBV28 | - | CASRIPGQGQGYTF | TGTGCCAGCAGAATACCGGGACAGGGACAAGGCTACACCTTC